This T cell receptor beta chain is drawn from a study of blood T cell repertoires in COVID-19. Background on the study: Samples representing acute and convalescent COVID-19 were sourced from the United States, Italy and Spain.

Methods used by the authors: Scientists estimated how many nucleated cells there were by amplifying reference gene primers. Libraries were prepared by immunoSEQ multiplex PCR; TCRdb keeps only in-frame clonotypes and omits some of them. The D gene and trimming were derived from the DNA, and the V and J assignments and clone size from that table. Here the sample spans approximately 280,000 clones, 70% to 90% being singletons. The CDR3 is 14 residues long. The J segment lost 2 bases and the V segment lost 8 bases, leaving 4 bases of the junction unmatched. Germline V gene data show CDR1 as ENHRY and CDR2 as SYGVKD.

The specimen was peripheral blood. This clonotype was sampled from a woman between 65 and 79 years old with acute or convalescent COVID-19. This chain links TRBV10-3 with TRBJ2-1, with 9 bases identical to TRBD2. This chain's CDR3 is CAIGGGVAYNEQFF. The CDR3 nucleotides are TGTGCCATCGGCGGGGGGGTGGCCTACAATGAGCAGTTCTTC.